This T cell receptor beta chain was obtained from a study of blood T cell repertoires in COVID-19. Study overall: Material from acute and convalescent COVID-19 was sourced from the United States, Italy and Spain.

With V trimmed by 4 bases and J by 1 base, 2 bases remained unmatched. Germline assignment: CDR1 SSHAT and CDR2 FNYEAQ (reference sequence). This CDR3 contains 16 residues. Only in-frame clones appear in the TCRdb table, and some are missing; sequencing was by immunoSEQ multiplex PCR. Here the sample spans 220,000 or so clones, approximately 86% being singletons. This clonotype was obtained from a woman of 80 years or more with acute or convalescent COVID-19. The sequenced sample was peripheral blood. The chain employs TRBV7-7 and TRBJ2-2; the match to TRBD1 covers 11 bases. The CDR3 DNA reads TGTGCCAGCAGCTCCGGGACAGGGGGGAACACCGGGGAGCTGTTTTTT. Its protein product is CASSSGTGGNTGELFF.